This TCR beta chain derives from a study of cytomegalovirus exposure and HLA in healthy donors. The overall study: The roughly 120 validation repertoires matched the 666 first-cohort repertoires in platform, a later analysis reported.

Study findings and constraints: Using the classifier, cytomegalovirus status was reportedly diagnosed with high specificity and sensitivity.

The count of this clone is one. Its antigen remains unidentified. Profiled with immunoSEQ multiplex PCR; TCRdb holds only in-frame clones, not every one. The sample has approximately 270,000 clones, 90% seen once; the top ten hold 0.3% to 0.4%. The clonotype comes from a woman between 18 and 30 years old in good health and CMV-seronegative. Sequencing used PBMCs.

The CDR3 coding sequence is TGCAGCGTTGGTACAGGGGGCCCGAACACTGAAGCTTTCTTT. As protein: CSVGTGGPNTEAFF. The rearrangement joins TRBV29-1 to TRBJ1-1; 9 nucleotides line up with TRBD1. Per germline, CDR1 SQVTM and CDR2 ANQGSEA. The V gene end was trimmed by 4 bases and the J gene end by 1 base; junction bases not matched to a gene: 4. This CDR3 region has 14 residues.